The sequence of this T cell receptor (beta chain) was determined in a study of regulatory T cells in long-lasting Graves disease. Time point indicated: persistent/refractory GD, antithyroid drugs over 5 years with positive TRAb. Scientists built the TCR library using RNA that was extracted from PBMCs. EDTA tubes were used for drawing 8 to 9 milliliters of peripheral blood. Germline-derived CDR1 and CDR2 are SEHNR and FQNEAQ (reference sequence). The CDR3 has 13 amino acids. V lost 5 bases, J lost 6 bases, and 4 bases stayed unmatched. The study's findings and limits: Patients with persistent Graves' had lower TCR diversity than newly diagnosed patients.

Construction of TCR beta libraries relied on iRepertoire HTBI primers and on Arm-PCR targeting CDR3 regions. TCRdb re-called the multiplex PCR reads with MiXCR, one entry per CDR3 protein. The sample shows about 470,000 distinct CDR3 sequences, around 20% of them seen only once. Regarding this clonotype: The antigen remains undetermined.

Source: peripheral blood mononuclear cells (PBMCs), taken when the disease was refractory, from a patient treated with antithyroid drugs. The receptor comes from a female donor with Graves disease. The J gene is TRBJ2-7, the V gene TRBV7-9; the match to TRBD2 covers 10 bases. The CDR3 reads CASSTGLATEQYF. CDR3 nucleotides: TGTGCCAGCAGCACGGGACTAGCGACCGAGCAGTACTTC.